This T cell receptor (beta chain) stems from a study of CD8 T cells in ankylosing spondylitis. Whole-study results and caveats: Made up of eight highly homologous variants, a TCR beta motif appeared characteristic of ankylosing spondylitis blood.

TCRdb independently ran MiXCR on the 5' RACE reads; one entry per CDR3 protein. Seen here are fewer than 250,000 distinct CDR3 sequences, approximately 10% observed once, and the top ten hold 2% to 3%. Many counts were recorded for this clonotype. Its antigen is currently unknown. CDR1 SEHNR and CDR2 FQNEAQ come from the germline V gene (reference sequence). CDR3 length: 14 residues. Trimming shortened V by 5 bases and J by 7 bases, and 12 bases separated the two germline ends. The sample was blood, either unsorted or a sorted T cell fraction (not recorded which). The chain uses TRBV7-9 and TRBJ1-6; D gene uncertain. The TCR originated in a male donor with ankylosing spondylitis or in good health (not recorded which). The CDR3, as DNA: TGTGCCAGCAGCCTCTTCGACGGGAATTCACCCCTCCACTTT. As protein: CASSLFDGNSPLHF.